The clone carrying this T cell receptor beta chain was seen just once. The antigen is unknown. Using its own MiXCR run on the reads, TCRdb lists one record per CDR3 protein. The data hold hundreds of thousands of distinct CDR3 sequences, with 30% to 35% observed a single time. The entry originates in a study of T cell repertoires in cytomegalovirus infection. Study details: The authors used CMV epitopes that were HLA-C-restricted (recently identified) and HLA-B-restricted (well studied). Matching HLA type and CMV infection were both indicated by public TCR beta signatures. The study's findings and limits: Individuals carrying CMV plus the relevant HLA were identified by cumulative frequency of public TCR beta families. What dominated the ex vivo response were HLA-C-restricted CMV-specific TCR beta clonotypes.

V gave up 5 bases and J gave up 4 bases; unmatched junction bases: 15. The CDR3 consists of 19 residues. Germline CDR1 is LNHDA and CDR2 is SQIVND (reference sequence). This receptor was obtained from a human donor in good health (CMV status not recorded). Some clones in this sample may be carry-over from other donors' samples. V and J are TRBV19 and TRBJ2-3, with TRBD2 matching 13 bases. Sequencing was performed on cultured PBMCs, taken from culture after CMV antigen stimulation. CDR3 in amino acids: CASSAQLAGGPWASDTQYF. The CDR3 nucleotides read TGTGCCAGTAGTGCCCAACTAGCGGGAGGGCCCTGGGCGTCAGATACGCAGTATTTT.